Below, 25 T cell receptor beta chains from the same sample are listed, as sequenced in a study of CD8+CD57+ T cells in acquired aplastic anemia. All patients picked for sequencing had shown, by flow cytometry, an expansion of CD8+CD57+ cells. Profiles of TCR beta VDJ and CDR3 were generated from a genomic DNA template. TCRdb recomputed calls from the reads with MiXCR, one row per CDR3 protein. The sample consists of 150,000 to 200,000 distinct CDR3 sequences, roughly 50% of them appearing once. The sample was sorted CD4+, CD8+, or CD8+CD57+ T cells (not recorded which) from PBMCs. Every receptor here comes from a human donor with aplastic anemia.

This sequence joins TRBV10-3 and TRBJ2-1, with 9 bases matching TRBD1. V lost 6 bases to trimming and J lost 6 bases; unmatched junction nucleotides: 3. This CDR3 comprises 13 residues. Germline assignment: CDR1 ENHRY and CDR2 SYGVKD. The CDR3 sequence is CAIRGTGINEQFF. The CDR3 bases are TGTGCCATCAGGGGGACAGGGATCAATGAGCAGTTCTTC.

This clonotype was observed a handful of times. The CDR3 DNA reads as TGTGCCAGTAGGACAGGGGGGTCCTACGAGCAGTACTTC. This codes for CASRTGGSYEQYF. The chain joins TRBV19 to TRBJ2-7, with 9 positions matching TRBD1. V shed 6 bases and J 1 base; nucleotides not matched to a gene: 1. Germline loops: CDR1 LNHDA, CDR2 SQIVND (reference sequence). The CDR3 contains 13 residues.

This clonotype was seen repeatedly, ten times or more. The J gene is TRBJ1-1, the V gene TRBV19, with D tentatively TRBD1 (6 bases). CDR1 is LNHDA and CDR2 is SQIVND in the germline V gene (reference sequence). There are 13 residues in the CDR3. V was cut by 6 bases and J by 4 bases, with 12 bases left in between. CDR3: CASRIQGGTEAFF. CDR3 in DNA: TGTGCCAGTAGGATACAGGGAGGCACTGAAGCTTTCTTT.

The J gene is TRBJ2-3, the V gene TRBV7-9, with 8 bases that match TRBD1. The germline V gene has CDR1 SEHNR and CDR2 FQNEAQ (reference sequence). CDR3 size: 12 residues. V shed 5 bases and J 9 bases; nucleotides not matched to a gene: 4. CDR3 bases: TGTGCCAGCAGCCGGACAGGGTGGACGCAGTATTTT. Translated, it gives CASSRTGWTQYF. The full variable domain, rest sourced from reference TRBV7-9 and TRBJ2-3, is DTGVSQNPRHKITKRGQNVTFRCDPISEHNRLYWYRQTLGQGPEFLTYFQNEAQLEKSRLLSDRFSAERPKGSFSTLEIQRTEQGDSAMYLCASSRTGWTQYFGPGTRLTVL.

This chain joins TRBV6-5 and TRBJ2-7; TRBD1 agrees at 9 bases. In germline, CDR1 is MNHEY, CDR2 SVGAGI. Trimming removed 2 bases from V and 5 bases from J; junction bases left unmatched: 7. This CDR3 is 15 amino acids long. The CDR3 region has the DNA TGTGCCAGCAGTTACCGGGGACAGGGAGGGAACGAGCAGTACTTC. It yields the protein CASSYRGQGGNEQYF.

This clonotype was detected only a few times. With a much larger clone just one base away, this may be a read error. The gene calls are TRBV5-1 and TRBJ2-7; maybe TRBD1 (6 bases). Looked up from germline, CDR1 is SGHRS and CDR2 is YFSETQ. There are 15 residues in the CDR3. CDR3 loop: CATTASGALRDDQYF. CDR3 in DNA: TGCGCCACCACAGCCTCAGGGGCGCTACGAGACGATCAGTACTTC.

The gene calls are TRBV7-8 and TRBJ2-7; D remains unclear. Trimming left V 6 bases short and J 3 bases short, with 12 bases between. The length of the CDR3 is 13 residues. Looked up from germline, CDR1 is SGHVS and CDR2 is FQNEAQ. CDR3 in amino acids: CASRKGSYYEQYF. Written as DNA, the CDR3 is TGTGCCAGCAGGAAGGGTTCCTACTACGAGCAGTACTTC. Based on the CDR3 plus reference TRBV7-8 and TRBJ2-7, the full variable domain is GAGVSQSPRYKVAKRGQDVALRCDPISGHVSLFWYQQALGQGPEFLTYFQNEAQLDKSGLPSDRFFAERPEGSVSTLKIQRTQQEDSAVYLCASRKGSYYEQYFGPGTRLTVT.

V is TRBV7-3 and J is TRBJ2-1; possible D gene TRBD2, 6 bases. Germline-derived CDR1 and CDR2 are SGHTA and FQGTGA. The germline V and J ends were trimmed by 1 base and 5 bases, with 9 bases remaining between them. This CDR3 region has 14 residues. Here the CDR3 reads CASSLIGGDNEQFF. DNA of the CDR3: TGTGCCAGCAGCTTAATAGGAGGGGACAATGAGCAGTTCTTC.

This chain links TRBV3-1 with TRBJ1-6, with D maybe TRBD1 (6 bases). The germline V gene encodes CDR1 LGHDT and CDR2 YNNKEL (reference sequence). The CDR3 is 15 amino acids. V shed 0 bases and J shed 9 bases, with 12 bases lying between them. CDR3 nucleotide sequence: TGTGCCAGCAGCCAAGATCCACAGGGCGGTTCACCCCTCCACTTT. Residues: CASSQDPQGGSPLHF.

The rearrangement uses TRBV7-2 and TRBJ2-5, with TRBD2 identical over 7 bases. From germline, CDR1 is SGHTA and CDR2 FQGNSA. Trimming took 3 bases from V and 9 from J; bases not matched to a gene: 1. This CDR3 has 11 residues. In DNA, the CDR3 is TGTGCCAGCAGCTTGGGAGGGTCCCAGTACTTC. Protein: CASSLGGSQYF.

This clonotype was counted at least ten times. This CDR3 reads CASSLAAQGGETQYF. The CDR3 nucleotides read TGTGCCAGCAGCTTAGCCGCTCAGGGGGGGGAGACCCAGTACTTC. The V and J genes are TRBV7-9 and TRBJ2-5; TRBD1 or TRBD2 may be the D gene (7 bases each). The germline V gene has CDR1 SEHNR and CDR2 FQNEAQ (reference sequence). The CDR3 length is 15 residues. The V end lost 0 bases, the J end lost 5 bases, and 13 bases lay between the germline ends.

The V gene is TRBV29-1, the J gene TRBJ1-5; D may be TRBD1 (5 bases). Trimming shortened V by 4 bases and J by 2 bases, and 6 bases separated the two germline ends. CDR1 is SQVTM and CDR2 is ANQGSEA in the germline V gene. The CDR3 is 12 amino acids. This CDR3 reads CSVGDGNQPQHF. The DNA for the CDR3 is TGCAGCGTTGGGGACGGCAATCAGCCCCAGCATTTT.

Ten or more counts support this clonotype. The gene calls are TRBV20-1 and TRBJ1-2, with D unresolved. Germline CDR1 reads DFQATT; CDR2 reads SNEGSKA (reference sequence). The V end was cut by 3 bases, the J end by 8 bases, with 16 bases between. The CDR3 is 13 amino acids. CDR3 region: CSASGNEFGGYTF. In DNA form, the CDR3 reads TGCAGTGCTAGCGGTAACGAGTTTGGAGGCTACACCTTC.

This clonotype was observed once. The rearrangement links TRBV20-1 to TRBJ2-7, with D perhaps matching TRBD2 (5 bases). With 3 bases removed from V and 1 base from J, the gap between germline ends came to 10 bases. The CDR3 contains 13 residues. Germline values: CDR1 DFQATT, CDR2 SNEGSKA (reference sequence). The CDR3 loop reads CSARPGGSYEQYF. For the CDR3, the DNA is TGCAGTGCTAGGCCGGGCGGGTCCTACGAGCAGTACTTC.

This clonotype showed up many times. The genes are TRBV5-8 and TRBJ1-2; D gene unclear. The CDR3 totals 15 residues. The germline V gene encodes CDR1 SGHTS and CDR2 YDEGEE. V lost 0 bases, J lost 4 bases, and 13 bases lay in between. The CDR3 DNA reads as TGTGCCAGCAGCTTGGTTTTAACGGATAGCTATGGCTACACCTTC. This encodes CASSLVLTDSYGYTF.

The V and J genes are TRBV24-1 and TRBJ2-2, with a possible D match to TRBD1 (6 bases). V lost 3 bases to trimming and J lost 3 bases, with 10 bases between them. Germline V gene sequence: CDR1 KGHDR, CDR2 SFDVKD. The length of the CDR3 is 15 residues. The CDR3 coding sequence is TGTGCCACCAGTGATCGACAGGCGCACACCGGGGAGCTGTTTTTT. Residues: CATSDRQAHTGELFF.

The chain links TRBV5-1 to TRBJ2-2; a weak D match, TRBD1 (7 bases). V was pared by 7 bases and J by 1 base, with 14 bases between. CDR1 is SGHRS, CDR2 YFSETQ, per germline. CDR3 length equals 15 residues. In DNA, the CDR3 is TGCGCCAGCCTGGAGGGGGCGGTGAACACCGGGGAGCTGTTTTTT. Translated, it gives CASLEGAVNTGELFF.

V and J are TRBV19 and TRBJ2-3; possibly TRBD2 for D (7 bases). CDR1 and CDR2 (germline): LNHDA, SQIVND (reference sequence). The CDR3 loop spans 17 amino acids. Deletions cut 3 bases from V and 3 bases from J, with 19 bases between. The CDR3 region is CASSIDGRGARTDTQYF. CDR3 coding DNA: TGTGCCAGTAGTATTGATGGTCGGGGGGCCAGGACAGATACGCAGTATTTT.

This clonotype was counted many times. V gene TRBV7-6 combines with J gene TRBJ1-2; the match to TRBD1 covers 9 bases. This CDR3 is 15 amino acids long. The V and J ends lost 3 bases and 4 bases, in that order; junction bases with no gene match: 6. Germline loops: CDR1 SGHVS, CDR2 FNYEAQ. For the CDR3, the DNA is TGTGCCAGCAGCTTTAACACAGGGGGCGGCTATGGCTACACCTTC. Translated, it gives CASSFNTGGGYGYTF.

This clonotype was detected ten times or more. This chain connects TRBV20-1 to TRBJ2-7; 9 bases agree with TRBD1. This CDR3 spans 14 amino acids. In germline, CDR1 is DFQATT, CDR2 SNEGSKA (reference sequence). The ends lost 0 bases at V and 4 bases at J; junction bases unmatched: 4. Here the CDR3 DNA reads TGCAGTGCTAGAGACCCCGGGACAGGGTACGAGCAGTACTTC. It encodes CSARDPGTGYEQYF.

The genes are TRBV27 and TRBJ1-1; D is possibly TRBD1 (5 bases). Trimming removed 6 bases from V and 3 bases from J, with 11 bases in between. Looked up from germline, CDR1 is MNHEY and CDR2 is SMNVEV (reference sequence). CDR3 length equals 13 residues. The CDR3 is CASRIDRYTEAFF. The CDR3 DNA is TGTGCCAGCAGAATCGACAGATACACTGAAGCTTTCTTT.

The CDR3 spells CASSSTTGYGNQPQHF. The CDR3 DNA follows: TGTGCCAGCAGCTCGACTACAGGGTACGGCAATCAGCCCCAGCATTTT. The V and J genes are TRBV7-8 and TRBJ1-5; possibly TRBD1 for D (6 bases). The CDR3 extends over 16 amino acids. Germline CDR1 SGHVS, CDR2 FQNEAQ. V dropped 4 bases and J dropped 2 bases, with 15 bases sitting between them.

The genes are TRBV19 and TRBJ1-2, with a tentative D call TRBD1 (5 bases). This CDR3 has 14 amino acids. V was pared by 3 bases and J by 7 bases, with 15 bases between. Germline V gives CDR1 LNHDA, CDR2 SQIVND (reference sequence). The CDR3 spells CASSIQTVGRGYTF. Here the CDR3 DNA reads TGTGCCAGTAGTATTCAGACAGTTGGACGTGGCTACACCTTC.

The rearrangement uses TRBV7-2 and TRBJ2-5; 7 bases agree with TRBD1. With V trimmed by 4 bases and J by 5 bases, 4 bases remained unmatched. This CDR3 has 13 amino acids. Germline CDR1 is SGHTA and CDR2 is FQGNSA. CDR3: CASSYRGGETQYF. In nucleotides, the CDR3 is TGTGCCAGCAGCTACAGGGGTGGGGAGACCCAGTACTTC.

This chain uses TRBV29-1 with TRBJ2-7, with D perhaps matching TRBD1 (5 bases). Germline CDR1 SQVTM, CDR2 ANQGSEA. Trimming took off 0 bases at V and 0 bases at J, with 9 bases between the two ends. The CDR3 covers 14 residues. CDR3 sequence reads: CSVEDTQASYEQYF. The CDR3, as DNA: TGCAGCGTTGAAGATACACAGGCCTCCTACGAGCAGTACTTC.